The rows below give T cell receptor beta chains drawn from one sample of a study of shared clonotypes between healthy human individuals. Data came from immunoSEQ multiplex PCR; TCRdb stores just in-frame clones and leaves some out. The repertoire holds about 2.2 million clones, with around 93% as singletons. The specimen sequenced was naive CD8+ T cells from PBMCs. These receptors originate from a man aged 18-30 years in good health. Some clones in this sample may be carry-over from other donors' samples. CDR3s include the opening cysteine and the closing phenylalanine or tryptophan. The D gene is left open where the match is weak. Clone size is given for some rows only: seen once, a few or many times, or a class if the clone is expanded.

v_gene	d_gene	j_gene	abundance	CDR3aa	CDR3nt
TRBV28	NA	TRBJ2-2	NA	CASSFPGAGELFF	TGTGCCAGCAGTTTTCCGGGGGCCGGGGAGCTGTTTTTT
TRBV19	TRBD2	TRBJ2-5	once	CASSIDVTSGQETQYF	TGTGCCAGTAGTATAGATGTAACTAGCGGACAAGAGACCCAGTACTTC
TRBV25-1	NA	TRBJ1-2	NA	CASSVLMGYTF	TGTGCCAGCAGTGTCCTTATGGGCTACACCTTC
TRBV5-4	NA	TRBJ1-1	NA	CASSSLTEAFF	TGTGCCAGCAGCTCCCTCACTGAAGCTTTCTTT
TRBV28	NA	TRBJ2-2	NA	CASGTPHRGELFF	TGTGCCAGTGGGACCCCTCATAGGGGGGAGCTGTTTTTT
TRBV11-2	NA	TRBJ2-7	NA	CASSLGSRSEQYF	TGTGCCAGCAGCTTAGGGTCGAGGAGCGAGCAGTACTTC
TRBV7-8	NA	TRBJ1-2	NA	CASSLDVSGSLYGYTF	TGTGCCAGCAGCTTAGACGTGTCGGGGTCTCTCTATGGCTACACCTTC
TRBV28	NA	TRBJ2-4	NA	CASSFWAERRSSKNIQYF	TGTGCCAGCAGTTTCTGGGCCGAACGGCGAAGTAGCAAAAACATTCAGTACTTC
TRBV27	NA	TRBJ2-1	NA	CASSFGTEQFF	TGTGCCAGCAGCTTCGGGACAGAGCAGTTCTTC
TRBV28	TRBD1	TRBJ2-5	NA	CASSLVRDRPRMETQYF	TGTGCCAGCAGTTTAGTACGGGACAGGCCAAGGATGGAGACCCAGTACTTC
TRBV27	NA	TRBJ2-5	NA	CASSPRGRGGDQYF	TGTGCCAGCAGCCCTCGCGGGCGGGGAGGAGACCAGTACTTC
TRBV9	TRBD1	TRBJ2-1	NA	CASSVVGSRGPSNEQFF	TGTGCCAGCAGCGTAGTGGGGTCCAGGGGGCCTAGCAATGAGCAGTTCTTC
TRBV6-1	NA	TRBJ2-7	NA	CASRVGAPYEQYF	TGTGCCAGCAGGGTCGGGGCCCCCTACGAGCAGTACTTC
TRBV20-1	NA	TRBJ2-7	NA	CSADTTYEQYF	TGCAGTGCTGACACCACCTACGAGCAGTACTTC
TRBV4-2	TRBD2	TRBJ2-7	NA	CASSPGGSSGRIYEQYF	TGTGCCAGCAGCCCCGGGGGGAGTAGCGGGAGAATCTACGAGCAGTACTTC
TRBV28	NA	TRBJ1-2	NA	CASSPETVFYGYTF	TGTGCCAGCAGTCCCGAAACAGTTTTCTATGGCTACACCTTC
TRBV6-1	NA	TRBJ1-1	NA	CASSELGSLNTEAFF	TGTGCCAGCAGTGAATTAGGCAGCCTGAACACTGAAGCTTTCTTT
TRBV7-9	NA	TRBJ2-7	once	CASSSGGAHNEQYF	TGTGCCAGCAGCTCCGGCGGGGCCCACAACGAGCAGTACTTC
TRBV27	TRBD1	TRBJ2-7	NA	CASSLTGGVYEQYF	TGTGCCAGCAGTTTAACAGGGGGCGTCTACGAGCAGTACTTC
TRBV28	TRBD2	TRBJ2-3	NA	CASTPGLGAADTQYF	TGTGCCAGCACTCCGGGACTAGGGGCTGCAGATACGCAGTATTTT